The source of this TCR beta chain is a study of vaccination effects on CD4 cells after COVID-19. With V trimmed by 5 bases and J by 11 bases, 5 bases remained unmatched. This CDR3 has 13 amino acids. Germline V gene sequence: CDR1 SEHNR, CDR2 FQNEAQ (reference sequence). Culture proceeded for nine to ten days, and CD4+ T cells were then isolated. Using immunoSEQ multiplex PCR, the repertoire was profiled, and TCRdb retains in-frame clones only, with some absent. The sample lists 50,000 to 70,000 clones, 65% to 75% occurring once. This clone was observed a few times. As yet, its antigen is unknown. The chain uses TRBV7-9 and TRBJ1-6; 8 positions match TRBD1. The sequence was obtained from a human donor who had a prior SARS-CoV-2 infection. The sample was CD4+ T cells from PBMCs cultured without peptide, taken before COVID-19 vaccination. The CDR3 reads CASSVTGDAPLHF. The CDR3 region has the DNA TGTGCCAGCAGCGTGACAGGGGACGCACCCCTCCACTTT.